This is a list of T cell receptor beta chains from one sample in a study of metastatic and nonmetastatic thyroid tumors. MiXCR was used by TCRdb to re-call the PCR reads. The table lists tens of thousands of clones, just over 20% of them singletons. Sequenced: blood. The receptors stem from a female donor with papillary thyroid cancer or a benign thyroid nodule (not recorded which). Some clones in this sample may be carry-over from other donors' samples. CDR3s include the opening cysteine and the closing phenylalanine or tryptophan. Fields, in order: D gene, J gene, V gene, clone size, CDR3 DNA, CDR3 protein. The D gene is left open where the match is weak. Clone sizes are given selectively: once, few, many, or a class where the clone is expanded.

D gene: .; J gene: TRBJ2-7; V gene: TRBV5-6; clone size: many; CDR3 DNA: TGTGCCAGCAGCCCCTGGGGCAGGGGGGGGTACGAGCAGTACTTC; CDR3 protein: CASSPWGRGGYEQYF
D gene: TRBD1; J gene: TRBJ1-1; V gene: TRBV20-1; clone size: many; CDR3 DNA: TGCAGTGCCAAAAGAGGGACAGGGGGCAGGATCACTGAAGCTTTCTTT; CDR3 protein: CSAKRGTGGRITEAFF
D gene: .; J gene: TRBJ1-4; V gene: TRBV18; clone size: many; CDR3 DNA: TGTGCCAGCTCACCTGGACAGCGTGCAACTAATGAAAAACTGTTTTTT; CDR3 protein: CASSPGQRATNEKLFF
D gene: .; J gene: TRBJ1-6; V gene: TRBV6-1; clone size: few; CDR3 DNA: TGTGCCAGCAGAACTTATAATTCACCCCTCCACTTT; CDR3 protein: CASRTYNSPLHF
D gene: .; J gene: TRBJ2-1; V gene: TRBV6-1; clone size: .; CDR3 DNA: TGTGTCAACGCAGGGAACGTAGATGATCAGTTCTTC; CDR3 protein: CVNAGNVDDQFF
D gene: .; J gene: TRBJ1-5; V gene: TRBV19; clone size: .; CDR3 DNA: TGTGCCAGTAGTATATATCGGAGTTCGGCCCAGCCCCAGCATTTT; CDR3 protein: CASSIYRSSAQPQHF
D gene: TRBD2; J gene: TRBJ2-1; V gene: TRBV7-3; clone size: .; CDR3 DNA: TGTGCCAGCAGCCCCGCGGGGGCTAGCGGGAATGAGCAGTTCTTC; CDR3 protein: CASSPAGASGNEQFF
D gene: TRBD1; J gene: TRBJ2-3; V gene: TRBV12-3/TRBV12-4; clone size: .; CDR3 DNA: TGTGCCAGCAGGCGGACAGGGGGCCACACAGATACGCAGTATTTT; CDR3 protein: CASRRTGGHTDTQYF
D gene: TRBD1; J gene: TRBJ1-1; V gene: TRBV15; clone size: few; CDR3 DNA: TGTGCCACCAGCAGAGGTCAAACAGGGGGGGGCACTGAAGCTTTCTTT; CDR3 protein: CATSRGQTGGGTEAFF
D gene: .; J gene: TRBJ2-5; V gene: TRBV7-2; clone size: many; CDR3 DNA: TGTGCCAGCAGCTTAGGCAGGCTAGAGACCCAGTACTTC; CDR3 protein: CASSLGRLETQYF
D gene: TRBD2; J gene: TRBJ2-7; V gene: TRBV27; clone size: medium-sized; CDR3 DNA: TGTGCCAGCTCTCGCGTCGTGGGACTAGCGGGTATAGAGCAGTACTTC; CDR3 protein: CASSRVVGLAGIEQYF
D gene: TRBD1; J gene: TRBJ1-6; V gene: TRBV6-1; clone size: .; CDR3 DNA: TGTGCCAGCAAACCGGGACAGTATAATTCACCCCTCCACTTT; CDR3 protein: CASKPGQYNSPLHF
D gene: .; J gene: TRBJ1-4; V gene: TRBV6-1; clone size: .; CDR3 DNA: TGTGCCAGCAGTAGGAGGAGGGACCCAAATGAAAAACTGTTTTTT; CDR3 protein: CASSRRRDPNEKLFF
D gene: TRBD2; J gene: TRBJ2-7; V gene: TRBV12-3/TRBV12-4; clone size: medium-sized; CDR3 DNA: TGTGCCAGCAGTTTAGGGTCTAGCGGGAGCTACGAGCAGTACTTC; CDR3 protein: CASSLGSSGSYEQYF
D gene: TRBD1; J gene: TRBJ2-1; V gene: TRBV20-1; clone size: many; CDR3 DNA: TGCAGTGCTTATATGCGGGACAGGGGTACCAATGAGCAGTTCTTC; CDR3 protein: CSAYMRDRGTNEQFF
D gene: .; J gene: TRBJ2-5; V gene: TRBV6-1; clone size: many; CDR3 DNA: TGTGCCAGCAGTGAATACACTATCGGACGGGAGACCCAGTACTTC; CDR3 protein: CASSEYTIGRETQYF
D gene: .; J gene: TRBJ1-5; V gene: TRBV6-2/TRBV6-3; clone size: .; CDR3 DNA: TGTGCCAGCAGTTTGGGGGTAAGTCGACAGGTCTATCAGCCCCAGCATTTT; CDR3 protein: CASSLGVSRQVYQPQHF
D gene: .; J gene: TRBJ2-3; V gene: TRBV28; clone size: many; CDR3 DNA: TGTGCCAGCAGCCGCCCGGGGGGCGGATCCACAGATACGCAGTATTTT; CDR3 protein: CASSRPGGGSTDTQYF
D gene: TRBD1; J gene: TRBJ1-5; V gene: TRBV2; clone size: few; CDR3 DNA: TGTGCCAGCAAAGACAGGGGCAATCAGCCCCAGCATTTT; CDR3 protein: CASKDRGNQPQHF
D gene: TRBD2; J gene: TRBJ2-7; V gene: TRBV20-1; clone size: many; CDR3 DNA: TGCAGTCCCCGACGGACTAGCGGGAGTGGCGAGCAGTACTTC; CDR3 protein: CSPRRTSGSGEQYF
D gene: .; J gene: TRBJ2-2; V gene: TRBV24-1; clone size: many; CDR3 DNA: TGTGCCACCAAAATAAACACCGGGGAGCTGTTTTTT; CDR3 protein: CATKINTGELFF
D gene: TRBD2; J gene: TRBJ2-7; V gene: TRBV20-1; clone size: many; CDR3 DNA: TGCAGTGCTAGATCGTTAGCGGGGGAGGTGTGGAATGAGCAGTACTTC; CDR3 protein: CSARSLAGEVWNEQYF
D gene: TRBD1; J gene: TRBJ2-7; V gene: TRBV15; clone size: few; CDR3 DNA: TGTGCCACCAGCAGAGGTCGGACAGGGGGCCACGAGCAGTACTTC; CDR3 protein: CATSRGRTGGHEQYF
D gene: .; J gene: TRBJ2-1; V gene: TRBV20-1; clone size: many; CDR3 DNA: TGCAGTGCCCTCCGCCAGAGGTACAATGAGCAGTTCTTC; CDR3 protein: CSALRQRYNEQFF
D gene: .; J gene: TRBJ1-1; V gene: TRBV10-3; clone size: many; CDR3 DNA: TGTGCCATCACCGGATTCCCCTTAGGATCGGACACTGAAGCTTTCTTT; CDR3 protein: CAITGFPLGSDTEAFF